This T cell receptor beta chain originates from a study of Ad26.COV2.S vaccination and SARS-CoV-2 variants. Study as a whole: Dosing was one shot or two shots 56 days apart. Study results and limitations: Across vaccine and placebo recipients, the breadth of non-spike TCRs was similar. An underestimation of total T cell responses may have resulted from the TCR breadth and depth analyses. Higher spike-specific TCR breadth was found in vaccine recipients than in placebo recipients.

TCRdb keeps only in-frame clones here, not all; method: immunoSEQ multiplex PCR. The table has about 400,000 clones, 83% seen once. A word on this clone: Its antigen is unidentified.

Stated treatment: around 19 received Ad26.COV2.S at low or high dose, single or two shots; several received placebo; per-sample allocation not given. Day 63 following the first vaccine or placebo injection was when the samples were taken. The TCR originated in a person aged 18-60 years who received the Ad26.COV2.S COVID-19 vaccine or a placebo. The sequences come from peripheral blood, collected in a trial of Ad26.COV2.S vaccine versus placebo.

Here the CDR3 DNA reads TGTGCCAGCAGCTCCGACCTCCGGGCAGGGCGGCAAGAGACCCAGTACTTC. This codes for CASSSDLRAGRQETQYF. The J gene is TRBJ2-5, the V gene TRBV7-9, with D perhaps matching TRBD1 (5 bases). The V end lost 4 bases, the J end lost 2 bases, and 20 bases lay between the germline ends. This CDR3 contains 17 residues. From germline, CDR1 is SEHNR and CDR2 FQNEAQ (reference sequence).